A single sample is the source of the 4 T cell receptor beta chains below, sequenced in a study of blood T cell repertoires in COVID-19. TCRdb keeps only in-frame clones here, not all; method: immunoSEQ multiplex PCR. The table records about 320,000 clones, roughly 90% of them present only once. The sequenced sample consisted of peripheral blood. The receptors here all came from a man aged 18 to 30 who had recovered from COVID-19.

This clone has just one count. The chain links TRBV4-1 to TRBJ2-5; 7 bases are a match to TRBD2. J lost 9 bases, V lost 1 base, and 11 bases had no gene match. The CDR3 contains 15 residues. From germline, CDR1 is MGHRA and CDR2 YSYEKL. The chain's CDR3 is CASSQGPSPRGAQYF. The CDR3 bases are TGCGCCAGCAGCCAAGGGCCTAGCCCCCGGGGGGCCCAGTACTTC.

CDR3 loop: CSVRKPTGFTNYGYTF. The CDR3, as DNA: TGCAGCGTTCGGAAACCGACAGGGTTTACTAACTATGGCTACACCTTC. The J gene is TRBJ1-2, the V gene TRBV29-1, with 7 bases matching TRBD1. The CDR3 spans 16 residues. V dropped 5 bases and J dropped 0; count of bases not matched to a gene: 12. From germline, CDR1 is SQVTM and CDR2 ANQGSEA.

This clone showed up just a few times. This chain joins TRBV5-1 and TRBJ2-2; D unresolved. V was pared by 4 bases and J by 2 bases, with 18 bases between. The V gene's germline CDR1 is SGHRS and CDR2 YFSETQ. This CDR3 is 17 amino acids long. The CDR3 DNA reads TGCGCCAGCAGCCCCACAGCCAGCTACTTTAACACCGGGGAGCTGTTTTTT. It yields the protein CASSPTASYFNTGELFF.

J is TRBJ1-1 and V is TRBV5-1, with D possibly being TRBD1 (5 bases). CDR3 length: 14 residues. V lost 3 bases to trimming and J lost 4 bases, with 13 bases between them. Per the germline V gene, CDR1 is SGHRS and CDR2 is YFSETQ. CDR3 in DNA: TGCGCCAGCAGCTCGCAGGGAGGCGGCACTGAAGCTTTCTTT. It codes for CASSSQGGGTEAFF.